Given below is one TCR beta chain in context. The antigen is undetermined. Profiling relied on immunoSEQ multiplex PCR, and the TCRdb table lists in-frame clones only, not all of them. This repertoire includes about 9,500 clones. Looked up from germline, CDR1 is MGHRA and CDR2 is YSYEKL. This CDR3 is 15 amino acids long. Only the protein is available. These data belong to a study of synovial regulatory T cells in juvenile arthritis. Regarding the study as a whole: Blood Treg cells that were inflammation-associated showed lower TCR diversity than other blood Treg cells.

This TCR derives from a donor aged 2-35 years with juvenile idiopathic arthritis. The V call is TRBV4-1, the J call TRBJ2-7; TCRdb's D call, TRBD1, is unchecked because there is no DNA. Sequencing was carried out using Treg cells from blood. The subset was: remaining (HLA-DR-negative) circulating blood Treg cells. This CDR3 is CASSHPGQGLYEQYF.